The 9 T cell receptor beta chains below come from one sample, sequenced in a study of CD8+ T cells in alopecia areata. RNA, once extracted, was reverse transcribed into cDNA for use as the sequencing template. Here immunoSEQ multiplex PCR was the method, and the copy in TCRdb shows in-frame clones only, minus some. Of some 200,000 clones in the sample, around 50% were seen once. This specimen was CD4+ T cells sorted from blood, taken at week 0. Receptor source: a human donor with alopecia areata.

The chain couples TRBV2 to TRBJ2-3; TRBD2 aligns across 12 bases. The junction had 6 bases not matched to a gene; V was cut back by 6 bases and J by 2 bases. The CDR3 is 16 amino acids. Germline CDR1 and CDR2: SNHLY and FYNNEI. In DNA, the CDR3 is TGTGCCAGCAGGCCCACTAGCGGGGGGATCACAGATACGCAGTATTTT. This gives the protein CASRPTSGGITDTQYF.

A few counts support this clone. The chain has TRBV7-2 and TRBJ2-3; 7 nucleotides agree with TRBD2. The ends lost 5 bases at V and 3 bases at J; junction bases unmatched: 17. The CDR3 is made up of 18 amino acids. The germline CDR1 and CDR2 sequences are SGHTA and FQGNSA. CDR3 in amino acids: CASSPSGRLAGFTDTQYF. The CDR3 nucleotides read TGTGCCAGCAGCCCCTCTGGGAGGTTAGCGGGCTTTACAGATACGCAGTATTTT.

The chain's CDR3 is CASNGPGGNSPLHF. The CDR3 DNA is TGTGCCAGCAATGGACCGGGGGGTAATTCACCCCTCCACTTT. This sequence joins TRBV2 and TRBJ1-6; a weak D match, TRBD1 (5 bases). Germline values: CDR1 SNHLY, CDR2 FYNNEI. CDR3 length: 14 residues. The V end was cut by 7 bases, the J end by 6 bases, with 13 bases between. Looking up the rest from reference TRBV2 and TRBJ1-6 gives the full variable domain: EPEVTQTPSHQVTQMGQEVILRCVPISNHLYFYWYRQILGQKVEFLVSFYNNEISEKSEIFDDQFSVERPDGSNFTLKIRSTKLEDSAMYFCASNGPGGNSPLHFGNGTRLTVT.

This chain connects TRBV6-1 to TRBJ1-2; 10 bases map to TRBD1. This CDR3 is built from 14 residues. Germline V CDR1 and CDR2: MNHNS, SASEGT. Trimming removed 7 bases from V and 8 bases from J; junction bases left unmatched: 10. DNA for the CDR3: TGTGCCAGCATCCCGGGACAGGGGATAGGGGGCTACACCTTC. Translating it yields CASIPGQGIGGYTF.

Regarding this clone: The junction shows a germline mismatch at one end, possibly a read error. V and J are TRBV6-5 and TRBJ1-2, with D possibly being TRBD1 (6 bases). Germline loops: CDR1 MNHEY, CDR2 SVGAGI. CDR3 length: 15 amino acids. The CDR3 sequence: CASRYIGQLNYGYTF. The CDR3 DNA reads TGTGCCAGCCGTTATATCGGACAGCTAAACTATGGCTACACCTTC.

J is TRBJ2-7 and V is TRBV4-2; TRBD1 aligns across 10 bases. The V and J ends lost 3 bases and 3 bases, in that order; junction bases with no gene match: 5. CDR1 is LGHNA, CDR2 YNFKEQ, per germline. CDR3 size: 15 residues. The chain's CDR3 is CASSQDGTGVYEQYF. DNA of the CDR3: TGTGCCAGCAGCCAGGACGGGACAGGGGTCTACGAGCAGTACTTC.

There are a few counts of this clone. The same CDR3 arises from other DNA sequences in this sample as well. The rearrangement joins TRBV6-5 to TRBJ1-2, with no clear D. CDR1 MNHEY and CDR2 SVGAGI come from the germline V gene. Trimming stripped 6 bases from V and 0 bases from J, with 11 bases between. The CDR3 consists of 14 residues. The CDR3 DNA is TGTGCCAGCAGCCTCGGCGCGTCTAACTATGGCTACACCTTC. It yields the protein CASSLGASNYGYTF.

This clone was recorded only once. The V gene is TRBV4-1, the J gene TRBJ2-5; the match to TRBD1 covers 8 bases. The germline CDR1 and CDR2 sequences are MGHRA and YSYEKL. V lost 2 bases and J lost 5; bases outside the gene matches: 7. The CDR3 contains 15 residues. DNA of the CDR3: TGCGCCAGCAGCCAACATGACAGGGGAGACGAGACCCAGTACTTC. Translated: CASSQHDRGDETQYF.

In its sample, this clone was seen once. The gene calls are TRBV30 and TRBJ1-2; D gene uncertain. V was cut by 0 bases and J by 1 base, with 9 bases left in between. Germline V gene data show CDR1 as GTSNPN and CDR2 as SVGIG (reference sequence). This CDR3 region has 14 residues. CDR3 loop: CAWSVIAGNYGYTF. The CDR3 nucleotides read TGTGCCTGGAGTGTTATCGCCGGTAACTATGGCTACACCTTC.